These 17 T cell receptor beta chains came from one sample sequenced in a study of molecular identifiers for immune sequencing clone quantification. TCRdb called the PCR reads again in MiXCR, with one record for every CDR3 protein. The table records some 66,000 distinct CDR3 sequences, approximately 18% of them present only once. Sequenced input: naive CD8+ T cells from blood, with Jurkat cell RNA spiked in. Subset in this sample: FACS-sorted CD8+CD4-CCR7+CD45RA+ naive T cells. Every receptor here comes from a human donor in good health. Some libraries in this study had Jurkat cell RNA spiked in.

This clonotype has ten or more counts. The chain couples TRBV28 to TRBJ2-7; a weak D match, TRBD2 (5 bases). The CDR3 has 14 amino acids. Germline lookup yields CDR1 MDHEN and CDR2 SYDVKM. Trimming shortened V by 3 bases and J by 5 bases, and 14 bases separated the two germline ends. DNA of the CDR3: TGTGCCAGCAGTTTTAGTGGGAGTGCCGACGAGCAGTACTTC. This codes for CASSFSGSADEQYF. Together with reference TRBV28 and TRBJ2-7, the CDR3 gives the full variable domain: DVKVTQSSRYLVKRTGEKVFLECVQDMDHENMFWYRQDPGLGLRLIYFSYDVKMKEKGDIPEGYSVSREKKERFSLILESASTNQTSMYLCASSFSGSADEQYFGPGTRLTVT.

This clonotype occurred many times. V and J are TRBV27 and TRBJ2-3; D ambiguous. The CDR3 sequence is 12 residues long. Trimming stripped 4 bases from V and 7 bases from J, with 9 bases between. Germline lookup yields CDR1 MNHEY and CDR2 SMNVEV (reference sequence). CDR3 nucleotide sequence: TGTGCCAGCAGTTCTCAACAACATACGCAGTATTTT. Encoded protein: CASSSQQHTQYF.

V gene TRBV2 combines with J gene TRBJ2-7; TRBD2 matches at 13 bases. The junction had 6 bases not matched to a gene; V was cut back by 7 bases and J by 3 bases. Germline CDR1 SNHLY, CDR2 FYNNEI. CDR3 length: 15 amino acids. CDR3 sequence (DNA): TGTGCCAGCACCCAAGGGACTAGCGGGATCTACGAGCAGTACTTC. Its protein product is CASTQGTSGIYEQYF.

This clonotype was observed at least ten times. The gene calls are TRBV29-1 and TRBJ2-5; TRBD1 matches 8 bases. The V segment lost 0 bases and the J segment 4 bases; nucleotides outside the gene matches: 7. Germline CDR1 SQVTM, CDR2 ANQGSEA. This CDR3 is 15 amino acids long. CDR3 residues: CSVEDSPGGRETQYF. Here the CDR3 DNA reads TGCAGCGTTGAAGATTCACCAGGGGGCAGAGAGACCCAGTACTTC.

This clonotype was counted only a few times. This rearrangement joins TRBV27 to TRBJ2-7; D is unclear. The CDR3 consists of 14 residues. Germline V gene data show CDR1 as MNHEY and CDR2 as SMNVEV (reference sequence). Between the trimmed V and J ends, which lost 2 bases and 3 bases, there was a span of 11 bases. As DNA, the CDR3 is TGTGCCAGCAGTTTAACAGCTCTCCTCTACGAGCAGTACTTC. It is translated as CASSLTALLYEQYF.

This clonotype has a count of ten or more. J is TRBJ2-3 and V is TRBV6-1; D not certain. Germline V CDR1 and CDR2: MNHNS, SASEGT. The V end was cut by 8 bases, the J end by 7 bases, with 13 bases between. There are 12 residues in the CDR3. The CDR3 protein is CASLRVENTQYF. CDR3 coding DNA: TGTGCCAGCCTAAGGGTGGAGAATACGCAGTATTTT.

This clonotype showed up many times. The chain couples TRBV6-5 to TRBJ2-7; D might be TRBD1 (6 bases). Germline CDR1 reads MNHEY; CDR2 reads SVGAGI. This CDR3 contains 15 residues. The ends were cut back, 4 bases at V and 6 bases at J, with 19 bases in the middle. For the CDR3, the DNA is TGTGCCAGCAGTTCGAGATTACAGGGAACCGGCGAGCAGTACTTC. It translates to CASSSRLQGTGEQYF.

Details on this clonotype: A much larger clone lies a single base off, so this may be a read error. The chain links TRBV28 to TRBJ2-1; weak D call: TRBD1 (6 bases). The CDR3 consists of 13 residues. Germline V gene data show CDR1 as MDHEN and CDR2 as SYDVKM. In nucleotides, the CDR3 is TGTGCCAGCAGCTCCGACAGGTACAATGAGCAGTCCTTC. Protein sequence: CASSSDRYNEQSF.

This clonotype was seen only a few times. The CDR3 protein is CASSPNTEAFF. The CDR3 DNA reads TGTGCCAGTAGCCCGAACACTGAAGCTTTCTTT. The chain joins TRBV12-3 or TRBV12-4 to TRBJ1-1; D is undetermined. The V and J ends lost 9 bases and 1 base respectively, with 6 bases between them. This CDR3 is 11 amino acids long.

As to this clonotype: A much bigger clone sits one base away, suggesting this may be a read error. The chain couples TRBV15 to TRBJ1-1, with D possibly matching TRBD1 (6 bases). The germline V gene encodes CDR1 LNHNV and CDR2 YYDKDF (reference sequence). CDR3 size: 14 residues. CDR3 nucleotide sequence: TGTGCCGCCAGCAGAAGGGGACAGAACACTGAAGCTTTCTTT. It codes for CAASRRGQNTEAFF.

This clonotype was detected only a few times. The CDR3 loop is CASSFPTSGVTDTQYF. The CDR3 nucleotides are TGTGCCAGCAGTTTCCCGACTAGTGGAGTCACAGATACGCAGTATTTT. This chain uses TRBV12-3 or TRBV12-4 with TRBJ2-3; D may be TRBD2 (6 bases). Trimming removed 3 bases from V and 2 bases from J, with 15 bases in between. The CDR3 has 16 residues.

This clonotype was recorded a few times. This may stem from a read error, because a much larger clone lies one nucleotide away. V is TRBV27 and J is TRBJ1-2; D not certain. Germline CDR1 and CDR2: MNHEY and SMNVEV (reference sequence). This CDR3 is built from 14 residues. This chain's CDR3 is CASSFSGVHYDYTF. The CDR3 nucleotides are TGTGCCAGCAGTTTCAGCGGGGTCCACTATGACTACACCTTC.

The rearrangement uses TRBV30 and TRBJ1-1; 8 nucleotides agree with TRBD1. Trimming cost V 4 bases and J 11 bases; bases outside gene matches: 12. Germline V CDR1 and CDR2: GTSNPN, SVGIG (reference sequence). The CDR3 totals 13 residues. The CDR3 loop reads CAWTFGQGMEAFF. CDR3 DNA sequence: TGTGCCTGGACGTTCGGACAGGGCATGGAGGCTTTCTTT.

This clonotype was seen ten or more times. The chain carries TRBV28 and TRBJ1-1, with unresolved D. V was shortened by 2 bases and J by 4 bases, with 11 bases between the two germline ends. Germline V gives CDR1 MDHEN, CDR2 SYDVKM. The CDR3 sequence is 14 residues long. Here the CDR3 DNA reads TGTGCCAGCAGTTTAGGGAGTGATGGCACTGAAGCTTTCTTT. It is translated as CASSLGSDGTEAFF. The whole variable domain, remainder taken from reference TRBV28 and TRBJ1-1, is DVKVTQSSRYLVKRTGEKVFLECVQDMDHENMFWYRQDPGLGLRLIYFSYDVKMKEKGDIPEGYSVSREKKERFSLILESASTNQTSMYLCASSLGSDGTEAFFGQGTRLTVV.

This clonotype was counted many times. This chain joins TRBV7-2 and TRBJ2-5; perhaps TRBD2 as D (5 bases). V was clipped by 3 bases and J by 2 bases, with 16 bases between them. Germline values: CDR1 SGHTA, CDR2 FQGNSA. The CDR3 runs 16 residues. This CDR3 is CASSFEFGADQETQYF. The CDR3 coding sequence is TGTGCCAGCAGCTTCGAGTTTGGAGCGGATCAAGAGACCCAGTACTTC.

At least ten counts were recorded for this clonotype. CDR3 DNA: TGCAGCGTTGAAGATCTTTGGCTAGAAAGTGGTGAGCAGTTCTTC. Translation gives CSVEDLWLESGEQFF. The chain couples TRBV29-1 to TRBJ2-1, with D uncertain. The CDR3 length is 15 residues. Germline-derived CDR1 and CDR2 are SQVTM and ANQGSEA. Deletions cut 0 bases from V and 9 bases from J, with 18 bases between.

The table lists this clonotype with many counts. The chain couples TRBV7-6 to TRBJ2-1; a possible D gene is TRBD2 (6 bases). The CDR3 extends over 14 amino acids. In germline, CDR1 is SGHVS, CDR2 FNYEAQ. Between the trimmed V and J ends, which lost 1 base and 8 bases, there was a span of 12 bases. CDR3 sequence: CASSLVPPGDEQFF. The CDR3 nucleotides are TGTGCCAGCAGCTTAGTACCCCCGGGAGATGAGCAGTTCTTC.